A selection of T cell receptor beta chains follows, all from one sample in a study of CD8 T cells in ankylosing spondylitis. TCRdb recomputed calls from the 5' RACE reads with MiXCR, one row per CDR3 protein. The data hold approximately 200,000 distinct CDR3 sequences, with roughly 13% observed a single time. Sequencing input: blood, either unsorted or a sorted T cell fraction (not recorded which). The source of these receptors is a male donor with ankylosing spondylitis or in good health (not recorded which). CDR3s include the opening cysteine and the closing phenylalanine or tryptophan. The D gene is left open where the match is weak.

TRBV11-2	TRBJ1-1	NA	CASSPLVNTEAFF
TRBV7-9	TRBJ2-7	TRBD1	CASGQGTYEQYF
TRBV20-1	TRBJ2-1	NA	CSARMAALNEQFF
TRBV7-2	TRBJ2-7	NA	CASSAAVSYEQYF
TRBV7-2	TRBJ1-3	NA	CASRVSSGNTIYF
TRBV6-5	TRBJ2-7	TRBD1	CASSYSTGGNEQYF
TRBV5-1	TRBJ2-5	TRBD2	CATWEGQGETQYF
TRBV7-9	TRBJ2-1	NA	CASSHTPGTDNEQFF
TRBV20-1	TRBJ2-3	TRBD2	CSARETSGVLTDTQYF
TRBV12-3/TRBV12-4	TRBJ2-7	NA	CASRGNSYEQYF
TRBV12-3/TRBV12-4	TRBJ2-5	NA	CASSLSRETQYF
TRBV27	TRBJ2-5	NA	CASSPSGEQETQYF
TRBV2	TRBJ2-1	NA	CASILRTTPREQFF
TRBV5-1	TRBJ2-7	TRBD2	CASSLRLAGGYLSYEQYF
TRBV12-3/TRBV12-4	TRBJ2-3	NA	CASRAGQYTQYF
TRBV20-1	TRBJ2-7	TRBD2	CSARRGTSDRFIHEQYF
TRBV27	TRBJ2-3	TRBD2	CASSPIAGVREDTQYF
TRBV2	TRBJ2-7	NA	CASLDIDSYEQYF
TRBV4-1	TRBJ1-1	TRBD1	CASSQESGTGDLGAFF
TRBV11-2	TRBJ1-1	TRBD1	CASSGQGLVGTEAFF
TRBV4-1	TRBJ2-1	TRBD2	CASSQRFAISGRGGRNEQFF
TRBV7-9	TRBJ1-4	NA	CASSSPRDGNEKLFF
TRBV3-1	TRBJ1-4	NA	CASSQRPGTNEKLFF
TRBV27	TRBJ1-1	NA	CASSAGGRTLGAFF
TRBV29-1	TRBJ2-7	TRBD1	CSVGDRGYEQYF
TRBV19	TRBJ2-2	TRBD1	CASTPDRGLSGELFF
TRBV6-5	TRBJ2-5	NA	CASSYVGGVETQYF
TRBV5-6	TRBJ2-5	NA	CASSLRGRKETQYF
TRBV2	TRBJ1-5	NA	CASSEVAQGPQPQHF
TRBV7-9	TRBJ2-1	NA	CASSLAGGVYNEQFF
TRBV5-6	TRBJ2-7	NA	CASSSRGSPFSYEQYF
TRBV24-1	TRBJ2-5	NA	CATSEGRDGIQETQYF
TRBV9	TRBJ2-2	NA	CASTGTGELFF